Listed below are T cell receptor beta chains from one sample, sequenced in a study of breast tumors, draining lymph nodes, adjacent tissues. TCRdb analysed the multiplex PCR reads with MiXCR anew, one entry per CDR3 protein. The sample yields about 230,000 distinct CDR3 sequences, roughly 32% seen once. Sequences were obtained from axillary lymph node tissue. Source of these receptors: a female donor with breast cancer. Some clones in this sample may be carry-over from other donors' samples. CDR3s include the opening cysteine and the closing phenylalanine or tryptophan. The order of the fields is CDR3 protein, CDR3 DNA, V gene, clone size, CDR3 length, D gene, J gene. D genes are given only for firm matches. Some rows have no size entry. The others give once, few or many, or a class for an expanded clone.

cdr3_aa: CASSRLATGLDTGELFF
cdr3_nt: TGCGCCAGCAGTCGTCTTGCGACAGGGTTGGACACCGGGGAGCTGTTTTTT
v_call: TRBV5-1
clone_size: .
cdr3_length: 17
d_call: TRBD1
j_call: TRBJ2-2

cdr3_aa: CASSLELGMNTEAFF
cdr3_nt: TGTGCCAGCAGCTTAGAATTGGGCATGAACACTGAAGCTTTCTTT
v_call: TRBV11-2
clone_size: few
cdr3_length: 15
d_call: .
j_call: TRBJ1-1

cdr3_aa: CASSPQGRGTSGRLGELFF
cdr3_nt: TGTGCCAGCAGCCCTCAAGGTCGGGGGACTAGCGGGAGACTCGGGGAGCTGTTTTTT
v_call: TRBV7-9
clone_size: many
cdr3_length: 19
d_call: TRBD2
j_call: TRBJ2-2

cdr3_aa: CATSRAGPYEQYF
cdr3_nt: TGTGCCACCAGCAGAGCGGGACCCTACGAGCAGTACTTC
v_call: TRBV15
clone_size: many
cdr3_length: 13
d_call: .
j_call: TRBJ2-7

cdr3_aa: CASSFLAGTEKLFF
cdr3_nt: TGTGCCAGCAGTTTCCTGGCCGGGACTGAAAAACTGTTTTTT
v_call: TRBV12-3/TRBV12-4
clone_size: .
cdr3_length: 14
d_call: .
j_call: TRBJ1-4

cdr3_aa: CASSGQGRGDNSPLHF
cdr3_nt: TGTGCCAGCAGTGGACAGGGGAGGGGTGATAATTCACCCCTCCACTTT
v_call: TRBV2
clone_size: many
cdr3_length: 16
d_call: TRBD1
j_call: TRBJ1-6

cdr3_aa: CASSSAGTALVNEKLFF
cdr3_nt: TGTGCCAGCAGCTCGGCCGGGACAGCCCTTGTTAATGAAAAACTGTTTTTT
v_call: TRBV11-2
clone_size: .
cdr3_length: 17
d_call: TRBD1
j_call: TRBJ1-4

cdr3_aa: CASTRGRYEKLFF
cdr3_nt: TGTGCCAGTACGCGGGGACGCTATGAAAAACTGTTTTTT
v_call: TRBV19
clone_size: many
cdr3_length: 13
d_call: .
j_call: TRBJ1-4

cdr3_aa: CASSPTGGNLDTQYF
cdr3_nt: TGTGCCAGCAGCCCGACAGGGGGGAATCTAGATACGCAGTATTTT
v_call: TRBV6-6
clone_size: many
cdr3_length: 15
d_call: TRBD1
j_call: TRBJ2-3

cdr3_aa: CASSFDYSTDTQYF
cdr3_nt: TGTGCCAGCAGCTTCGACTATAGCACAGATACGCAGTATTTT
v_call: TRBV7-9
clone_size: many
cdr3_length: 14
d_call: .
j_call: TRBJ2-3

cdr3_aa: CASSPGMVIGAHEQYF
cdr3_nt: TGTGCCAGCAGCCCCGGCATGGTTATAGGTGCGCACGAGCAGTACTTC
v_call: TRBV7-3
clone_size: .
cdr3_length: 16
d_call: .
j_call: TRBJ2-7

cdr3_aa: CASSGGLAGAYEQYF
cdr3_nt: TGTGCCAGCAGCGGGGGACTAGCGGGAGCCTACGAGCAGTACTTC
v_call: TRBV9
clone_size: many
cdr3_length: 15
d_call: TRBD2
j_call: TRBJ2-7

cdr3_aa: CASSSSRGGGYTF
cdr3_nt: TGTGCCAGCAGTTCCTCCAGGGGAGGCGGCTACACCTTC
v_call: TRBV12-3/TRBV12-4
clone_size: many
cdr3_length: 13
d_call: .
j_call: TRBJ1-2

cdr3_aa: CASSEPNSPLHF
cdr3_nt: TGTGCCAGCAGTGAGCCCAATTCACCCCTCCACTTT
v_call: TRBV25-1
clone_size: many
cdr3_length: 12
d_call: .
j_call: TRBJ1-6

cdr3_aa: CAWSVWRSYNEQFF
cdr3_nt: TGTGCCTGGAGTGTGTGGCGGTCCTACAATGAGCAGTTCTTC
v_call: TRBV30
clone_size: many
cdr3_length: 14
d_call: .
j_call: TRBJ2-1

cdr3_aa: CSALAGRGWGQPQHF
cdr3_nt: TGCAGTGCCCTCGCCGGACGCGGGTGGGGTCAGCCCCAGCATTTT
v_call: TRBV20-1
clone_size: many
cdr3_length: 15
d_call: .
j_call: TRBJ1-5

cdr3_aa: CATSEEQKAGLDTQYF
cdr3_nt: TGTGCCACCAGTGAAGAACAGAAAGCGGGACTGGATACGCAGTATTTT
v_call: TRBV24-1
clone_size: .
cdr3_length: 16
d_call: TRBD2
j_call: TRBJ2-3

cdr3_aa: CASSSSGRNDQLF
cdr3_nt: TGTGCCAGCAGCTCTAGCGGGAGGAATGACCAGCTCTTC
v_call: TRBV5-1
clone_size: .
cdr3_length: 13
d_call: TRBD2
j_call: TRBJ2-1

cdr3_aa: CATSDLHNGYIDTQYF
cdr3_nt: TGCGCCACCAGTGATTTGCATAATGGGTACATAGATACGCAGTATTTT
v_call: TRBV24-1
clone_size: once
cdr3_length: 16
d_call: .
j_call: TRBJ2-3

cdr3_aa: CSATKGLAGTYNEQFF
cdr3_nt: TGCAGTGCTACGAAGGGACTAGCGGGGACTTACAATGAGCAGTTCTTC
v_call: TRBV20-1
clone_size: .
cdr3_length: 16
d_call: TRBD2
j_call: TRBJ2-1

cdr3_aa: CASSEEGGLYNEQFF
cdr3_nt: TGTGCCAGCAGTGAAGAGGGAGGGCTCTACAATGAGCAGTTCTTC
v_call: TRBV6-4
clone_size: many
cdr3_length: 15
d_call: TRBD2
j_call: TRBJ2-1

cdr3_aa: CASRGTDTQYF
cdr3_nt: TGTGCCAGCAGGGGAACAGATACGCAGTATTTT
v_call: TRBV6-1
clone_size: .
cdr3_length: 11
d_call: .
j_call: TRBJ2-3

cdr3_aa: CSARDSRRGTDTQYF
cdr3_nt: TGCAGTGCTAGAGATTCCCGGAGGGGCACAGATACGCAGTATTTT
v_call: TRBV20-1
clone_size: many
cdr3_length: 15
d_call: .
j_call: TRBJ2-3

cdr3_aa: CASSELRGWGNTEAFF
cdr3_nt: TGTGCCAGCAGTGAATTAAGGGGATGGGGTAACACTGAAGCTTTCTTT
v_call: TRBV2
clone_size: .
cdr3_length: 16
d_call: .
j_call: TRBJ1-1

cdr3_aa: CASRGTGLAGKETQYF
cdr3_nt: TGTGCCAGCAGGGGTACGGGACTAGCGGGAAAAGAGACCCAGTACTTC
v_call: TRBV2
clone_size: .
cdr3_length: 16
d_call: TRBD2
j_call: TRBJ2-5

cdr3_aa: CASRDRTATNEKLFF
cdr3_nt: TGTGCCAGCAGGGACAGGACAGCAACTAATGAAAAACTGTTTTTT
v_call: TRBV25-1
clone_size: .
cdr3_length: 15
d_call: TRBD1
j_call: TRBJ1-4

cdr3_aa: CASSLIRAPLSNQPQHF
cdr3_nt: TGTGCCAGCAGTTTGATTAGGGCCCCCCTTAGCAATCAGCCCCAGCATTTT
v_call: TRBV12-3/TRBV12-4
clone_size: many
cdr3_length: 17
d_call: .
j_call: TRBJ1-5

cdr3_aa: CASSQVLAGGARTQYF
cdr3_nt: TGTGCCAGCAGCCAAGTCCTAGCGGGAGGGGCCCGTACGCAGTATTTT
v_call: TRBV3-1
clone_size: many
cdr3_length: 16
d_call: TRBD2
j_call: TRBJ2-3

cdr3_aa: CASRGQRSTDTQYF
cdr3_nt: TGCGCCAGCAGGGGACAGCGAAGCACAGATACGCAGTATTTT
v_call: TRBV4-3
clone_size: .
cdr3_length: 14
d_call: TRBD1
j_call: TRBJ2-3

cdr3_aa: CASSVGQAMQYF
cdr3_nt: TGTGCCAGCAGCGTAGGACAGGCCATGCAGTATTTT
v_call: TRBV9
clone_size: .
cdr3_length: 12
d_call: .
j_call: TRBJ2-3

cdr3_aa: CAGRQGYTWELFF
cdr3_nt: TGCGCCGGCCGACAGGGGTACACCTGGGAGCTGTTTTTT
v_call: TRBV19
clone_size: .
cdr3_length: 13
d_call: TRBD1
j_call: TRBJ2-2

cdr3_aa: CSANRAQGADTQYF
cdr3_nt: TGCAGTGCTAATCGGGCCCAAGGGGCAGATACGCAGTATTTT
v_call: TRBV20-1
clone_size: .
cdr3_length: 14
d_call: .
j_call: TRBJ2-3

cdr3_aa: CASSQGTRGAGSYTF
cdr3_nt: TGTGCCAGCAGCCAAGGGACTCGGGGGGCTGGAAGCTACACCTTC
v_call: TRBV3-1
clone_size: .
cdr3_length: 15
d_call: .
j_call: TRBJ1-2

cdr3_aa: CASSLDKNYEQYF
cdr3_nt: TGTGCCAGCAGCTTGGACAAAAACTACGAGCAGTACTTC
v_call: TRBV5-4
clone_size: many
cdr3_length: 13
d_call: .
j_call: TRBJ2-7

cdr3_aa: CASNPGRGDTQYF
cdr3_nt: TGTGCCAGTAATCCCGGACGGGGAGATACGCAGTATTTT
v_call: TRBV19
clone_size: many
cdr3_length: 13
d_call: .
j_call: TRBJ2-3

cdr3_aa: CASNSRTSGRGSGEQYF
cdr3_nt: TGCGCCAGCAACTCCCGGACTAGCGGGAGGGGCTCAGGTGAGCAGTATTTT
v_call: TRBV5-1
clone_size: .
cdr3_length: 17
d_call: TRBD2
j_call: TRBJ2-3

cdr3_aa: CASRTSGGNEQSF
cdr3_nt: TGTGCCAGTAGGACTAGCGGAGGCAATGAGCAGTCCTTC
v_call: TRBV19
clone_size: .
cdr3_length: 13
d_call: TRBD2
j_call: TRBJ2-1

cdr3_aa: CASSESASGRVETQYF
cdr3_nt: TGTGCCAGCAGTGAAAGTGCTAGCGGGAGGGTAGAGACCCAGTACTTC
v_call: TRBV6-1
clone_size: many
cdr3_length: 16
d_call: TRBD2
j_call: TRBJ2-5

cdr3_aa: CAWSRLSNQPLHF
cdr3_nt: TGTGCCTGGAGCCGCCTTAGCAATCAGCCCCTCCACTTT
v_call: TRBV30
clone_size: .
cdr3_length: 13
d_call: .
j_call: TRBJ1-6

cdr3_aa: CSARLEGRITDTQYF
cdr3_nt: TGCAGTGCTAGACTCGAGGGCAGGATCACAGATACGCAGTATTTT
v_call: TRBV20-1
clone_size: many
cdr3_length: 15
d_call: .
j_call: TRBJ2-3

cdr3_aa: CASSLALRLAGRDEQFF
cdr3_nt: TGTGCCAGCAGCTTAGCGCTGAGACTAGCGGGACGGGATGAGCAGTTCTTC
v_call: TRBV7-9
clone_size: many
cdr3_length: 17
d_call: TRBD2
j_call: TRBJ2-1

cdr3_aa: CATSDGTGLNYGYTF
cdr3_nt: TGTGCCACCAGTGATGGGACAGGCTTAAACTATGGCTACACCTTC
v_call: TRBV24-1
clone_size: many
cdr3_length: 15
d_call: TRBD1
j_call: TRBJ1-2

cdr3_aa: CATSRDGTSPYNEQFF
cdr3_nt: TGTGCCACCAGCAGAGATGGGACTAGTCCCTACAATGAGCAGTTCTTC
v_call: TRBV15
clone_size: many
cdr3_length: 16
d_call: TRBD2
j_call: TRBJ2-1

cdr3_aa: CAGRYRGQETQYF
cdr3_nt: TGTGCCGGCAGGTACAGGGGCCAAGAGACCCAGTATTTC
v_call: TRBV7-9
clone_size: once
cdr3_length: 13
d_call: TRBD1
j_call: TRBJ2-5

cdr3_aa: CASSLAPTGGGEQFF
cdr3_nt: TGCGCCAGCAGCTTGGCCCCCACAGGGGGGGGTGAGCAGTTCTTC
v_call: TRBV5-1
clone_size: many
cdr3_length: 15
d_call: .
j_call: TRBJ2-1

cdr3_aa: CSAHSGTSGNTDTQYF
cdr3_nt: TGCAGTGCACACTCCGGGACTAGCGGCAACACAGATACGCAGTATTTT
v_call: TRBV20-1
clone_size: many
cdr3_length: 16
d_call: TRBD2
j_call: TRBJ2-3

cdr3_aa: CSAHGARDPSFGNTF
cdr3_nt: TGCAGTGCTCACGGGGCCAGGGACCCTTCTTTTGGAAACACCTTC
v_call: TRBV20-1
clone_size: many
cdr3_length: 15
d_call: .
j_call: TRBJ1-2

cdr3_aa: CASSLVKLAGGNEQFF
cdr3_nt: TGTGCCAGCAGCTTGGTTAAGCTAGCGGGAGGCAATGAGCAGTTCTTC
v_call: TRBV5-6
clone_size: many
cdr3_length: 16
d_call: TRBD2
j_call: TRBJ2-1

cdr3_aa: CASSLSTSRTDTQYF
cdr3_nt: TGTGCCAGCAGCTTAAGTACTAGCAGGACAGATACGCAGTATTTT
v_call: TRBV7-2
clone_size: many
cdr3_length: 15
d_call: .
j_call: TRBJ2-3

cdr3_aa: CSAPRQGAMGTQYF
cdr3_nt: TGCAGTGCGCCCCGGCAGGGGGCGATGGGGACCCAGTACTTC
v_call: TRBV20-1
clone_size: many
cdr3_length: 14
d_call: TRBD1
j_call: TRBJ2-5

cdr3_aa: CASSYLGVGGYTF
cdr3_nt: TGTGCCAGCAGCTATCTGGGGGTTGGAGGCTACACCTTC
v_call: TRBV7-9
clone_size: .
cdr3_length: 13
d_call: .
j_call: TRBJ1-2

cdr3_aa: CASSRLAGLTGELFF
cdr3_nt: TGTGCCAGCAGCAGACTAGCGGGACTCACCGGGGAGCTGTTTTTT
v_call: TRBV5-5
clone_size: many
cdr3_length: 15
d_call: TRBD2
j_call: TRBJ2-2

cdr3_aa: CASSLRPTGLNSPLHF
cdr3_nt: TGTGCCAGCAGCTTAAGGCCGACAGGCCTGAATTCACCCCTCCACTTT
v_call: TRBV7-9
clone_size: .
cdr3_length: 16
d_call: .
j_call: TRBJ1-6

cdr3_aa: CASSLEVTGANGYTF
cdr3_nt: TGTGCCAGCAGCTTAGAAGTAACAGGGGCGAATGGCTACACCTTC
v_call: TRBV11-3
clone_size: many
cdr3_length: 15
d_call: TRBD1
j_call: TRBJ1-2